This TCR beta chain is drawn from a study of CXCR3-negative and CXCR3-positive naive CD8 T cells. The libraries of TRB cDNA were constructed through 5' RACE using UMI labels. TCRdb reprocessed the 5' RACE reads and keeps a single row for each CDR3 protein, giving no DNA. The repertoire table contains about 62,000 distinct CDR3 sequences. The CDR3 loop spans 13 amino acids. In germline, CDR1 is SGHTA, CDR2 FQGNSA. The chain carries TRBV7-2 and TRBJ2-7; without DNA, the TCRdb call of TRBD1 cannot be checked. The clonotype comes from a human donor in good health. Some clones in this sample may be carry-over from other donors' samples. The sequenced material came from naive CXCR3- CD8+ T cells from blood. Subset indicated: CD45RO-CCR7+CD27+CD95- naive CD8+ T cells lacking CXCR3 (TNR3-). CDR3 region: CASSPTGSREQYF.